This T cell receptor (beta chain) was identified in a study of T cell responses to AZD1222 COVID-19 vaccine. Study summary: The study pooled second doses at about 4 or about 12 weeks.

Study-wide findings and caveats: Without day 14 samples, only post-peak T cell repertoires were studied.

A note on this clone: Its matching antigen is unknown.

Germline CDR1 is ENHRY and CDR2 is SYGVKD. The CDR3 length is 15 residues. Trimming removed 11 bases at V and 0 bases at J, with 17 bases between. Sequencing was performed with immunoSEQ multiplex PCR; in TCRdb, only in-frame clones are kept and a portion is missing. The sample holds roughly 120,000 clones; about nine tenths are singletons and the top ten take 5% to 5.5%. The chain joins TRBV10-3 to TRBJ1-5; possible D gene TRBD1, 5 bases. The input for sequencing was peripheral blood, taken on day 0 of AZD1222 vaccination. This TCR was recovered from an adult in good health. The CDR3 loop is CALRTFGYSNQPQHF. The CDR3 DNA sequence: TGTGCCCTCCGGACATTTGGTTATAGCAATCAGCCCCAGCATTTT.